A selection of T cell receptor beta chains follows, all from one sample in a study of shared clonotypes between healthy human individuals. TCRdb's table, derived via immunoSEQ multiplex PCR, lists solely in-frame clones and lacks some. The sample shows some 490,000 clones, about 85% of them seen only once. Sequencing was performed on PBMCs. The receptors stem from a middle-aged woman in good health. Some clones in this sample may be carry-over from other donors' samples. The CDR3 runs from the conserved cysteine through the conserved F or W. The order of the fields is clone size, J gene, V gene, D gene, CDR3 DNA, CDR3 protein. The D gene is left open where the match is weak. Only some rows state a clone size, as once, few, many or a class for expanded clones.

NA,TRBJ2-5,TRBV29-1,NA,TGCAGCGTTGCCGGGCCGGGAGTAGAGACCCAGTACTTC,CSVAGPGVETQYF
NA,TRBJ2-7,TRBV30,TRBD1,TGTGCCTGGAGTGCCCCCGGACAGGGACGTTCCTACGAGCAGTACTTC,CAWSAPGQGRSYEQYF
NA,TRBJ2-3,TRBV5-1,TRBD2,TGCGCCAGCAGCTTGGCGGTGACTAGCGACACAAGCACAGATACGCAGTATTTT,CASSLAVTSDTSTDTQYF
NA,TRBJ2-7,TRBV7-8,NA,TGTGCCAGCAGCTTAGTGCTGGGGGGCCCTAAGGAGCAGTACTTC,CASSLVLGGPKEQYF
once,TRBJ2-1,TRBV7-9,NA,TGTGCCAGCAGCTTAGATGTGACTTACAATGAGCAGTTCTTC,CASSLDVTYNEQFF
NA,TRBJ2-7,TRBV6-6,TRBD2,TGTGCCAGCAGGACCGGGCGGGAGGGCCTGTTGGGCGAGCAGTACTTC,CASRTGREGLLGEQYF
NA,TRBJ1-1,TRBV5-4,NA,TGTGCCAGCAGCTTAGGGGACACGAACACTGAAGCTTTCTTT,CASSLGDTNTEAFF
NA,TRBJ2-3,TRBV5-1,NA,TGCGCCAGCAGCGAAGACACCTCTAGCACAGATACGCAGTATTTT,CASSEDTSSTDTQYF
many,TRBJ1-1,TRBV2,NA,TGTGCCACCACCCCGGACCTTGATAACACTGAAGCTTTCTTT,CATTPDLDNTEAFF
once,TRBJ2-3,TRBV6-6,NA,TGTGCCAGCAGTAACCTGAGGCCAGATACGCAGTATTTT,CASSNLRPDTQYF
NA,TRBJ1-2,TRBV28,NA,TGTGCCAGCAGTCCCGCAGGCAGTCTTATGGGCTATGGCTACACCTTC,CASSPAGSLMGYGYTF
NA,TRBJ1-4,TRBV7-9,NA,TGTGCCAGCAGCTTTGGCAGGGGTGATGAAAAACTGTTTTTT,CASSFGRGDEKLFF
NA,TRBJ1-4,TRBV7-3,TRBD1,TGTGCCAGCAGCTCGGGACAGTCTAGGTCTAATGAAAAACTGTTTTTT,CASSSGQSRSNEKLFF
few,TRBJ1-2,TRBV29-1,TRBD1,TGCAGCGTTCACATTCCGGGACAGGGCCTCTATGGCTACACCTTC,CSVHIPGQGLYGYTF
NA,TRBJ2-1,TRBV9,TRBD1,TGTGCCAGCAGCCGGACAGGGGGCCCCTACAATGAGCAGTTCTTC,CASSRTGGPYNEQFF
NA,TRBJ2-3,TRBV5-4,TRBD2,TGTGCCAGCAGCCCAGCGGGAGCTGGTACAGATACGCAGTATTTT,CASSPAGAGTDTQYF
NA,TRBJ1-2,TRBV5-4,TRBD1,TGTGCCAGCAGCCGGGACAGGGTCAATGGCTACACCTTC,CASSRDRVNGYTF
NA,TRBJ1-5,TRBV5-4,NA,NA,CASSLAGESPSIF
NA,TRBJ2-7,TRBV9,TRBD2,TGTGCCAGCAGCGTAGGCGGGGGTCCAGTCGGCGAGCAGTACTTC,CASSVGGGPVGEQYF
NA,TRBJ1-2,TRBV27,NA,TGTGCCAGCAGTTTAACCCGCCGACAAGGACAAGGGAACTATGGCTACACCTTC,CASSLTRRQGQGNYGYTF
NA,TRBJ2-1,TRBV4-2,NA,TGTGCCAGCAGGGGGACGGATGAGCAGTTCTTC,CASRGTDEQFF
NA,TRBJ1-2,TRBV19,NA,TGTGCCAGTAGTAAAGAGAGGGTTGGCTATGGCTACACCTTC,CASSKERVGYGYTF
NA,TRBJ1-1,TRBV14,NA,TGTGCCAGCAGCCGGAGTTTTAACACTGAAGCTTTCTTT,CASSRSFNTEAFF
once,TRBJ1-1,TRBV11-2,TRBD1,TGTGCCAGCAGCTTAATGGGAGGGGGCAGCGGGACTGAAGCTTTCTTT,CASSLMGGGSGTEAFF
once,TRBJ2-1,TRBV7-2,TRBD2,TGTGCCAGCAGCCTGACTAGCGGGAGTTTGAATGAGCAGTTCTTC,CASSLTSGSLNEQFF
many,TRBJ2-7,TRBV2,TRBD1,TGTGCCAGCAACAGGGGGCGTAGCGAGCAGTACTTC,CASNRGRSEQYF
NA,TRBJ2-5,TRBV5-1,TRBD1,TGCGCCAGCAGCTGGGACAGGGGGGCAGGGACCCAGTACTTC,CASSWDRGAGTQYF
few,TRBJ1-1,TRBV5-6,NA,TGTGCCAGCAGCTTTGACCGCTCTGAAGCTTTCTTT,CASSFDRSEAFF
NA,TRBJ2-7,TRBV5-1,TRBD2,TGCGCCAGCAGCGCCCGGACTAGCGTTGCCTACGAGCAGTACTTC,CASSARTSVAYEQYF
few,TRBJ2-7,TRBV14,TRBD2,TGTGCCAGCAGCCGTATCTGGGAGGGTTCCTACGAGCAGTACTTC,CASSRIWEGSYEQYF
NA,TRBJ2-7,TRBV29-1,TRBD1,TGCAGCGTTGATGGGACAGGGACTCGCGAGCAGTACTTC,CSVDGTGTREQYF
NA,TRBJ2-3,TRBV7-8,NA,TGTGCCAGCAGCCATTTATCGGGAAGCACAGATACGCAGTATTTT,CASSHLSGSTDTQYF
NA,TRBJ2-7,TRBV7-3,TRBD2,TGTGCCAGCAGTTCCCTGCGGGAGGGGGAGCAGTACTTC,CASSSLREGEQYF
NA,TRBJ2-7,TRBV30,NA,TGTGCCTGGAGTGTGGGACTTAGGAACGAGCAGTACTTC,CAWSVGLRNEQYF
NA,TRBJ2-1,TRBV5-1,NA,TGCGCCAGCAGCTTCGGGACACAGGGAGGTGAGCAGTTCTTC,CASSFGTQGGEQFF
NA,TRBJ2-4,TRBV7-2,TRBD2,TGTGCCAGCAGCCCCGGAGGGCTAGCGGGAGGAATAGACATTCAGTACTTC,CASSPGGLAGGIDIQYF
many,TRBJ2-1,TRBV25-1,NA,TGTGCCAGCAGTGACAGCAATATCCTCAATGAGCAGTTCTTC,CASSDSNILNEQFF
NA,TRBJ1-5,TRBV30,NA,TGTGCCTGGAGCGCGTGGGACATCGGAAAACTGCCCCAGCATTTT,CAWSAWDIGKLPQHF
NA,TRBJ1-2,TRBV2,NA,TGTGCCAGCAGTGAAGGGACACCGGGAGGCTACACCTTC,CASSEGTPGGYTF
NA,TRBJ2-4,TRBV4-1,TRBD2,TGCGCCAGCAGCCAACGAACTTTACAACTAGCGGGAGTTTCCAAAAACATTCAGTACTTC,CASSQRTLQLAGVSKNIQYF
few,TRBJ1-1,TRBV7-9,NA,TGTGCCAGCAGGTCTTTCGGAGGAGGCGGCTACACTGAAGCTTTCTTT,CASRSFGGGGYTEAFF
NA,TRBJ2-5,TRBV28,NA,TGTGCCAGCAGTTTTGAGGGGGGCTGGGAGACCCAGTACTTC,CASSFEGGWETQYF
NA,TRBJ2-3,TRBV10-3,NA,TGTGCCATCGGAGAGGGGAGGCCAGATACGCAGTATTTT,CAIGEGRPDTQYF
many,TRBJ2-3,TRBV5-1,NA,TGCGCCAGCAGCTTGGCAGGCCGGACTATCACAGATACGCAGTATTTT,CASSLAGRTITDTQYF
NA,TRBJ2-4,TRBV6-5,NA,TGTGCCAGCGGACCCCAAACCAAAAACATTCAGTACTTC,CASGPQTKNIQYF
NA,TRBJ2-1,TRBV29-1,TRBD2,TGCAGCGTCGCCAGCGGGAGGGCCTCCTACAATGAGCAGTTCTTC,CSVASGRASYNEQFF
NA,TRBJ1-2,TRBV28,NA,TGTGCCAGCAGCCAAAGGGGAAACTATGGCTACACCTTC,CASSQRGNYGYTF
NA,TRBJ2-7,TRBV28,TRBD2,TGTGCCAGCAGTTTAGAAGGTAGCGGGAGAGGCGAGCAGTACTTC,CASSLEGSGRGEQYF
NA,TRBJ1-1,TRBV30,TRBD1,TGTGCCTGGAGTATAACAGGGGGCTCTAAGGCTTTCTTT,CAWSITGGSKAFF
NA,TRBJ1-1,TRBV18,TRBD1,TGTGCCAGCTCACCGTATTCAGGGGGCGAAACTGAAGCTTTCTTT,CASSPYSGGETEAFF
NA,TRBJ2-7,TRBV10-2,TRBD2,TGCGCCAGCAGTGAGTCGGGCGCCCCGGGAGGACATTACGAGCAGTACTTC,CASSESGAPGGHYEQYF
NA,TRBJ2-1,TRBV7-3,TRBD1,TGTGCCAGCAGATCACCGGGACAGGGTTCGGCCTACAATGAGCAGTTCTTC,CASRSPGQGSAYNEQFF